This record looks at one T cell receptor beta chain sequence and its context. The method was immunoSEQ multiplex PCR; TCRdb's version includes in-frame clones alone and lacks a portion of them. The sample includes about 130,000 clones, about 85% of them seen just once. The sample belongs to a study of blood T cell repertoires in COVID-19. This TCR derives from a man of 80 years or more with active or convalescent COVID-19. Sequencing input: peripheral blood.

The CDR3 protein is CASSLDPRTEAFF. CDR3 bases: TGTGCCAGCAGCTTAGATCCCCGGACAGAAGCTTTCTTT. The chain combines TRBV11-3 with TRBJ1-1, with D tentatively TRBD1 (5 bases). Trimming stripped 0 bases from V and 8 bases from J, with 10 bases between. Per germline, CDR1 SGHNT and CDR2 YENEEA. The CDR3 is 13 residues long.